These 16 T cell receptor beta chains were all obtained from the same sample, sequenced in a study of long-term antiretroviral therapy in people with HIV. Investigators performed immunoSEQ version v3.0 at survey level. Libraries were prepared by immunoSEQ multiplex PCR; TCRdb keeps only in-frame clonotypes and omits some of them. The sample includes 40,000 or so clones, around 83% seen only once; the top ten take about 5.9%. The sample in question was unsorted PBMCs, obtained 1 year after starting antiretroviral therapy. The receptors originated from a man aged 18-30 years with HIV.

This rearrangement joins TRBV5-6 to TRBJ1-1; D is undetermined. Germline V gives CDR1 SGHDT, CDR2 YYEEEE. This CDR3 comprises 13 residues. Trimming pared 3 bases from V and 1 base from J, leaving 7 bases between. The CDR3 spells CASSSDWNTEAFF. The CDR3 DNA follows: TGTGCCAGCAGCTCGGACTGGAACACTGAAGCTTTCTTT. Combining the CDR3 with reference TRBV5-6 and TRBJ1-1 gives the whole variable domain DAGVTQSPTHLIKTRGQQVTLRCSPKSGHDTVSWYQQALGQGPQFIFQYYEEEERQRGNFPDRFSGHQFPNYSSELNVNALLLGDSALYLCASSSDWNTEAFFGQGTRLTVV.

V is TRBV28 and J is TRBJ2-7, with D unclear. V was shortened by 1 base and J by 7 bases, with 14 bases between the two germline ends. CDR1 and CDR2 (germline): MDHEN, SYDVKM. The CDR3 contains 14 residues. CDR3 amino acids: CASSLLVREHEQYF. CDR3 DNA sequence: TGTGCCAGCAGTTTATTGGTTCGCGAGCATGAGCAGTACTTC.

The V and J genes are TRBV19 and TRBJ1-1; TRBD1 aligns across 8 bases. The CDR3 is 16 amino acids. The trim removed 3 bases at V and 0 bases at J, leaving 6 bases unmatched. CDR1 and CDR2 (germline): LNHDA, SQIVND (reference sequence). The CDR3 DNA reads as TGTGCCAGTAGTATTTTAAGGACAGGGTTGAACACTGAAGCTTTCTTT. This translates into CASSILRTGLNTEAFF. Full variable domain (outside the CDR3, taken from reference TRBV19 and TRBJ1-1): DGGITQSPKYLFRKEGQNVTLSCEQNLNHDAMYWYRQDPGQGLRLIYYSQIVNDFQKGDIAEGYSVSREKKESFPLTVTSAQKNPTAFYLCASSILRTGLNTEAFFGQGTRLTVV.

The chain has TRBV9 and TRBJ1-2, with 7 bases that match TRBD1. Germline V CDR1 and CDR2: SGDLS, YYNGEE. The CDR3 totals 16 residues. The V segment lost 0 bases and the J segment 6 bases; nucleotides outside the gene matches: 11. CDR3 DNA: TGTGCCAGCAGCGTAGACCCATGGACAGGAGCTAATGGCTACACCTTC. It translates to CASSVDPWTGANGYTF.

The V and J genes are TRBV11-3 and TRBJ2-1, with D perhaps TRBD1 (6 bases). Per the germline V gene, CDR1 is SGHNT and CDR2 is YENEEA. The germline V and J ends were trimmed by 6 bases and 5 bases, with 17 bases remaining between them. CDR3 length: 15 amino acids. DNA of the CDR3: TGTGCCAGCAGTCGACGACAGGCAGGCCACAATGAGCAGTTCTTC. Amino acids: CASSRRQAGHNEQFF.

This clone showed up just a few times. Germline and junction disagree at one end, which may indicate a read error. The V and J genes are TRBV7-7 and TRBJ1-3; possible D gene TRBD1, 5 bases. Germline values: CDR1 SSHAT, CDR2 FNYEAQ (reference sequence). This CDR3 is 16 amino acids long. The DNA of the CDR3 is TGTGCTAGCAGCCCGGGCAGGGCGGCGACTGGAAACACCATATATTTT. This translates into CASSPGRAATGNTIYF.

This clone was seen only once. J is TRBJ1-1 and V is TRBV6-5, with 8 bases fitting TRBD1. The germline V gene has CDR1 MNHEY and CDR2 SVGAGI. V shed 6 bases, J shed 5 bases, and the junction held 5 bases outside the gene matches. The CDR3 is 13 residues long. The CDR3 loop is CASRTGERTEAFF. DNA of the CDR3: TGTGCCAGCAGGACAGGGGAGAGGACTGAAGCTTTCTTT.

V gene TRBV4-1 combines with J gene TRBJ1-4; no firm D call. Germline V gene sequence: CDR1 MGHRA, CDR2 YSYEKL. V shed 1 base and J shed 8 bases, with 8 bases lying between them. The CDR3 runs 13 residues. In nucleotides, the CDR3 is TGCGCCAGCAGCCAAGCCCTAGGCGAAAAACTGTTTTTT. Encoded protein: CASSQALGEKLFF.

The chain has TRBV5-6 and TRBJ1-1, with D tentatively TRBD1 (5 bases). Trimming took 1 base from V and 5 from J, leaving 12 bases between them. CDR1 and CDR2 (germline): SGHDT, YYEEEE. CDR3 length: 14 residues. CDR3 sequence: CASSLRGRRTEAFF. DNA of the CDR3: TGTGCCAGCAGCTTGAGGGGACGTCGGACTGAAGCTTTCTTT.

J is TRBJ1-1 and V is TRBV19; 7 nucleotides match TRBD1. The germline CDR1 and CDR2 sequences are LNHDA and SQIVND (reference sequence). The CDR3 contains 15 residues. Trimming removed 5 bases from V and 1 base from J; junction bases left unmatched: 7. The CDR3 DNA follows: TGTGCCAGTAGTTACGGGCCAGGGGGGAACACTGAAGCTTTCTTT. This codes for CASSYGPGGNTEAFF.

The chain uses TRBV9 and TRBJ1-1; no clear D gene. Per germline, CDR1 SGDLS and CDR2 YYNGEE. V lost 2 bases to trimming and J lost 0 bases, with 8 bases between them. The CDR3 has 14 amino acids. The chain's CDR3 is CASSVVDMNTEAFF. CDR3 sequence (DNA): TGTGCCAGCAGCGTCGTAGACATGAACACTGAAGCTTTCTTT.

The CDR3 nucleotides read TGTGCCAGCAGCCCTCGGACAGGGGCAACTAATGAAAAACTGTTTTTT. Residues: CASSPRTGATNEKLFF. The chain recombines TRBV7-2 with TRBJ1-4; 9 bases are shared with TRBD1. Germline trimming cut 5 bases from V and 0 bases from J; bases unmatched to any gene: 4. Per germline, CDR1 SGHTA and CDR2 FQGNSA. CDR3 size: 16 residues.

The V call is TRBV6-5, the J call TRBJ1-2, with D hard to call. From germline, CDR1 is MNHEY and CDR2 SVGAGI. CDR3 size: 14 residues. V gave up 2 bases and J gave up 3 bases, with 10 bases separating them. The CDR3: CASSYGSAYYGYTF. CDR3 sequence (DNA): TGTGCCAGCAGTTACGGATCAGCATACTATGGCTACACCTTC.

J is TRBJ2-7 and V is TRBV4-2; TRBD2 matches 10 bases. The CDR3 sequence is 16 residues long. J was trimmed by 5 bases and V by 2 bases; bases with no gene match: 9. The germline V gene has CDR1 LGHNA and CDR2 YNFKEQ. The CDR3 reads CASSQNPPSGGDEQYF. The CDR3 region has the DNA TGTGCCAGCAGCCAAAACCCCCCTAGCGGGGGAGACGAGCAGTACTTC.

This chain uses TRBV9 with TRBJ2-7, with D perhaps given as TRBD1 or TRBD2 (5 bases each). Germline-derived CDR1 and CDR2 are SGDLS and YYNGEE. V shed 0 bases and J shed 6 bases, with 13 bases lying between them. The CDR3 is made up of 14 amino acids. In nucleotides, the CDR3 is TGTGCCAGCAGCGTAGGGTCTCAGGGACCCGAGCAGTACTTC. Translation gives CASSVGSQGPEQYF.

The rearrangement joins TRBV11-2 to TRBJ1-1; D is undetermined. V was cut by 1 base and J by 3 bases, with 3 bases left in between. This CDR3 region has 12 residues. Germline values: CDR1 SGHAT, CDR2 FQNNGV. The CDR3: CASSLGDTEAFF. CDR3 bases: TGTGCCAGCAGCTTAGGGGACACTGAAGCTTTCTTT.